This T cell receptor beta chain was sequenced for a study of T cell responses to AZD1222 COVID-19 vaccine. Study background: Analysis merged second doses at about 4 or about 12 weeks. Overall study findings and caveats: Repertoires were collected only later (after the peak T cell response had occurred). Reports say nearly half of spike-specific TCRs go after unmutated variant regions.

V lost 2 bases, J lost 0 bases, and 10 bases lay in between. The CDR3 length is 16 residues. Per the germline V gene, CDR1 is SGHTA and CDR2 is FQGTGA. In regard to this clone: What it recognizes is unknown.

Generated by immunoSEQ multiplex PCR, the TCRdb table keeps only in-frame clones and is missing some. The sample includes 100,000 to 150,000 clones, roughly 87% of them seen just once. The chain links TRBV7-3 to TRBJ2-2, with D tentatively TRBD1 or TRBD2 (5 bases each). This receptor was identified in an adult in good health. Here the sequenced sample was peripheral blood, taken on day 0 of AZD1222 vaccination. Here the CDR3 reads CASSLFGTSNTGELFF. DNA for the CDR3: TGTGCCAGCAGCTTATTTGGGACCTCGAACACCGGGGAGCTGTTTTTT.